This T cell receptor beta chain was identified during a study of OX40 agonist ivuxolimab in advanced cancers. This clone has only one observation. TCRdb's copy holds only in-frame clones and misses some; the assay was immunoSEQ multiplex PCR. The sample contains some 90,000 clones, about 92% of which appear only once. After removal of 4 bases from V and 5 bases from J, the junction contained 9 bases not matched to a gene. CDR3 length: 15 residues. Germline V gene data show CDR1 as SGHTS and CDR2 as YDEGEE. The receptor was isolated from an adult with an advanced solid tumor such as melanoma, head and neck, liver or kidney cancer. Source: CD4+ or CD8+ T cells sorted from blood, taken in a trial of the OX40 agonist ivuxolimab. This chain connects TRBV5-8 to TRBJ2-7, with 10 bases that match TRBD1. The CDR3 sequence is CASSVGQGGTDEQYF. Here the CDR3 DNA reads TGTGCCAGCAGCGTAGGACAGGGGGGAACGGACGAGCAGTACTTC.